The T cell receptor beta chain described here comes from a study of Ad26.COV2.S vaccination and SARS-CoV-2 variants. The wider study: Donor joined the COV1001 Ad26.COV2.S trial arm.

The CDR3 has 17 residues. Per the germline V gene, CDR1 is SGHRS and CDR2 is YFSETQ. Trimming removed 4 bases from V and 4 bases from J; junction bases left unmatched: 11. Treatment meaning: some 20 received Ad26.COV2.S at low or high dose, single or two shots; about 5 received placebo; per-sample allocation not given. Sampling occurred on day 63 after the first vaccine or placebo injection. Sequencing was performed with immunoSEQ multiplex PCR; in TCRdb, only in-frame clones are kept and a portion is missing. The profile covers approximately 420,000 clones, with approximately 90% appearing a single time and 3.6% taken by the ten largest.

The V call is TRBV5-1, the J call TRBJ1-3, with 10 bases fitting TRBD1. The sequence was obtained from a person between 18 and 65 years old who received the Ad26.COV2.S COVID-19 vaccine or a placebo. Sequenced material: peripheral blood, taken in a trial of Ad26.COV2.S vaccine versus placebo. DNA of the CDR3: TGCGCCAGCAGCCTGAGGGGGGACAGGGGCGTCGGAAACACCATATATTTT. It yields the protein CASSLRGDRGVGNTIYF.